Following are 22 T cell receptor beta chains from one sample sequenced in a study of T cell changes during pregnancy in multiple sclerosis. Sequencing was performed with immunoSEQ multiplex PCR; in TCRdb, only in-frame clones are kept and a portion is missing. The sample has about 40,000 clones; 75% to 95% are singletons. The starting material was CD4+ T cells from peripheral blood mononuclear cells, obtained in the third trimester of pregnancy. These receptors all come from a female donor with multiple sclerosis, enrolled in a pregnancy study.

With respect to this clone: Other nucleotide sequences in the sample specify the same CDR3. This sequence joins TRBV30 and TRBJ1-1, with D unresolved. Deletions cut 3 bases from V and 1 base from J, with 12 bases between. The germline V gene has CDR1 GTSNPN and CDR2 SVGIG (reference sequence). The CDR3 extends over 14 amino acids. CDR3 protein: CAWRVSVKNTEAFF. CDR3 in DNA: TGTGCCTGGAGGGTCTCAGTCAAGAACACTGAAGCTTTCTTT.

This chain uses TRBV2 with TRBJ1-2; a weak D match, TRBD1 (6 bases). Germline V gives CDR1 SNHLY, CDR2 FYNNEI. Deletions cut 5 bases from V and 8 bases from J, with 18 bases between. The CDR3 has 14 amino acids. In DNA form, the CDR3 reads TGTGCCAGCAGTCCGGACAGTACCCCTGGGGGCTACACCTTC. This gives the protein CASSPDSTPGGYTF. Full variable domain (rest looked up from reference TRBV2 and TRBJ1-2): EPEVTQTPSHQVTQMGQEVILRCVPISNHLYFYWYRQILGQKVEFLVSFYNNEISEKSEIFDDQFSVERPDGSNFTLKIRSTKLEDSAMYFCASSPDSTPGGYTFGSGTRLTVV.

This chain connects TRBV30 to TRBJ1-5, with D possibly TRBD1 on 5 matching bases. This CDR3 is built from 13 residues. Trimming left V 8 bases short and J 0 bases short, with 11 bases between. Germline CDR1 reads GTSNPN; CDR2 reads SVGIG (reference sequence). The CDR3 loop reads CAESRDSNQPQHF. The DNA for the CDR3 is TGTGCCGAAAGCAGGGATAGCAATCAGCCCCAGCATTTT. The full variable domain, its missing parts supplied by reference TRBV30 and TRBJ1-5, is SQTIHQWPATLVQPVGSPLSLECTVEGTSNPNLYWYRQAAGRGLQLLFYSVGIGQISSEVPQNLSASRPQDRQFILSSKKLLLSDSGFYLCAESRDSNQPQHFGDGTRLSIL.

The sample holds one count of this clone. This rearrangement joins TRBV30 to TRBJ2-1; D ambiguous. V lost 8 bases and J lost 5, with 13 bases in between. Germline assignment: CDR1 GTSNPN and CDR2 SVGIG (reference sequence). This CDR3 contains 12 residues. CDR3 loop: CARAASHNEQFF. The DNA for the CDR3 is TGTGCCCGCGCGGCGTCCCACAATGAGCAGTTCTTC.

This clone was seen a handful of times. The CDR3 region is CASSTYSTGGKGYTF. The CDR3, as DNA: TGTGCCAGCAGCACCTACTCGACAGGGGGCAAGGGCTACACCTTC. The gene calls are TRBV9 and TRBJ1-2; 10 bases match TRBD1. V was pared by 4 bases and J by 8 bases, with 11 bases of the junction left unmatched. The CDR3 is 15 residues long. Germline CDR1 reads SGDLS; CDR2 reads YYNGEE. Using reference TRBV9 and TRBJ1-2 for the parts outside the CDR3, the full variable domain is DSGVTQTPKHLITATGQRVTLRCSPRSGDLSVYWYQQSLDQGLQFLIQYYNGEERAKGNILERFSAQQFPDLHSELNLSSLELGDSALYFCASSTYSTGGKGYTFGSGTRLTVV.

V gene TRBV29-1 combines with J gene TRBJ1-3; D is undetermined. The CDR3 contains 13 residues. Trimming cost V 5 bases and J 0 bases, with 8 bases left between them. Germline-derived CDR1 and CDR2 are SQVTM and ANQGSEA. The CDR3 sequence: CSVFEDSGNTIYF. CDR3 DNA: TGCAGCGTTTTCGAGGACTCTGGAAACACCATATATTTT. Looking up the rest from reference TRBV29-1 and TRBJ1-3 gives the full variable domain: SAVISQKPSRDICQRGTSLTIQCQVDSQVTMMFWYRQQPGQSLTLIATANQGSEATYESGFVIDKFPISRPNLTFSTLTVSNMSPEDSSIYLCSVFEDSGNTIYFGEGSWLTVV.

The genes are TRBV5-1 and TRBJ1-4; TRBD1 matches at 12 bases. Germline V gives CDR1 SGHRS, CDR2 YFSETQ. The CDR3 is made up of 17 amino acids. The V gene end was trimmed by 3 bases and the J gene end by 7 bases; junction bases not matched to a gene: 10. CDR3 coding DNA: TGCGCCAGCAGCTCCCGGGACAGGGGGCGTCCAGGTGAAAAACTGTTTTTT. This codes for CASSSRDRGRPGEKLFF.

CDR3 sequence: CASSLRAYTGELFF. CDR3 bases: TGTGCCAGCAGCCTCAGGGCGTACACCGGGGAGCTGTTTTTT. J is TRBJ2-2 and V is TRBV14; D may be TRBD1 (5 bases). This CDR3 is built from 14 residues. CDR1 SGHDN and CDR2 FVKESK come from the germline V gene. V lost 4 bases and J 3 bases, leaving 9 bases between the germline ends.

This clone was observed once. The chain carries TRBV29-1 and TRBJ1-1; D is ambiguous. The CDR3 loop spans 13 amino acids. CDR1 is SQVTM and CDR2 is ANQGSEA in the germline V gene. Trimming pared 1 base from V and 0 bases from J, leaving 6 bases between. In DNA form, the CDR3 reads TGCAGCGTTGAAGTGTCTCTGAACACTGAAGCTTTCTTT. Protein product: CSVEVSLNTEAFF. The full variable domain, with the rest looked up from reference TRBV29-1 and TRBJ1-1, is SAVISQKPSRDICQRGTSLTIQCQVDSQVTMMFWYRQQPGQSLTLIATANQGSEATYESGFVIDKFPISRPNLTFSTLTVSNMSPEDSSIYLCSVEVSLNTEAFFGQGTRLTVV.

The V call is TRBV7-6, the J call TRBJ1-1; the D gene is possibly TRBD1 (5 bases). V lost 1 base and J lost 6, with 12 bases in between. Per the germline V gene, CDR1 is SGHVS and CDR2 is FNYEAQ. CDR3 length equals 14 residues. Here the CDR3 reads CASSLGQGLAEAFF. CDR3 sequence (DNA): TGTGCCAGCAGCTTAGGGCAGGGACTCGCTGAAGCTTTCTTT.

The gene calls are TRBV4-1 and TRBJ2-2; 7 bases align to TRBD2. CDR3 size: 17 residues. CDR1 is MGHRA and CDR2 is YSYEKL in the germline V gene. J was trimmed by 2 bases and V by 3 bases; bases with no gene match: 9. CDR3 sequence: CASSQEGSGTNTGELFF. Written as DNA, the CDR3 is TGCGCCAGCAGCCAGGAAGGCAGCGGGACCAACACCGGGGAGCTGTTTTTT.

The sample holds one count of this clone. The genes are TRBV18 and TRBJ2-5; 9 bases match TRBD1. This CDR3 comprises 13 residues. CDR1 and CDR2 (germline): KGHSH, LQKENI. V trimming: 6 bases; J trimming: 4 bases; junction bases outside the gene matches: 3. Written as DNA, the CDR3 is TGTGCCAGCTCCGGGGACAGGGCAGAGACCCAGTACTTC. It is translated as CASSGDRAETQYF.

The V and J genes are TRBV27 and TRBJ1-5, with TRBD1 identical over 10 bases. The germline gives CDR1 MNHEY, CDR2 SMNVEV (reference sequence). The CDR3 loop spans 13 amino acids. V lost 3 bases, J lost 8 bases, and 1 base stayed unmatched. CDR3 bases: TGTGCCAGCAGTTTTGGGACAGGGGAGCCCCAGCATTTT. Its protein is CASSFGTGEPQHF.

Here the CDR3 reads CASSQDRTGVGNEQFF. The CDR3 DNA reads as TGCGCCAGCAGCCAAGATCGGACAGGGGTGGGCAATGAGCAGTTCTTC. The genes are TRBV4-1 and TRBJ2-1; TRBD1 agrees at 9 bases. Germline assignment: CDR1 MGHRA and CDR2 YSYEKL. V lost 0 bases and J lost 6; bases outside the gene matches: 6. The CDR3 loop spans 16 amino acids.

The chain carries TRBV27 and TRBJ1-1; 7 bases are shared with TRBD1. The CDR3 is 15 amino acids. CDR1 MNHEY and CDR2 SMNVEV come from the germline V gene (reference sequence). The ends lost 6 bases at V and 0 bases at J; junction bases unmatched: 7. The DNA of the CDR3 is TGTGCCAGCAGGGCCGGGACAGCAATGAACACTGAAGCTTTCTTT. This codes for CASRAGTAMNTEAFF.

This chain connects TRBV6-7 to TRBJ2-3, with 7 bases that match TRBD1. TRBV6-7 carries the ORF label, with uncertain function. V lost 6 bases and J lost 0; bases outside the gene matches: 9. The CDR3 contains 16 residues. CDR3 in DNA: TGTGCCAGCAGCCCCCCAAGGGACAGAAGCACAGATACGCAGTATTTT. Amino acids: CASSPPRDRSTDTQYF.

The V gene is TRBV6-6, the J gene TRBJ1-2, with D hard to call. The ends were cut back, 0 bases at V and 7 bases at J, with 12 bases in the middle. Germline lookup yields CDR1 MNHNY and CDR2 SVGAGI (reference sequence). CDR3 length equals 14 residues. CDR3 protein: CASSYSVSGVGYTF. The CDR3 DNA reads as TGTGCCAGCAGTTACTCAGTCAGTGGAGTTGGCTACACCTTC.

The V gene is TRBV30, the J gene TRBJ2-7, with D hard to call. V was clipped by 6 bases and J by 5 bases, with 8 bases between them. The CDR3 extends over 10 amino acids. CDR1 GTSNPN and CDR2 SVGIG come from the germline V gene (reference sequence). CDR3 in amino acids: CACGGNEQYF. CDR3 coding DNA: TGTGCCTGTGGCGGCAACGAGCAGTACTTC.

Only one count was recorded for this clone. V and J are TRBV7-9 and TRBJ1-1; D is perhaps TRBD1 (5 bases). This CDR3 region has 15 residues. CDR1 is SEHNR and CDR2 is FQNEAQ in the germline V gene (reference sequence). V was shortened by 5 bases and J by 0 bases, with 13 bases between the two germline ends. DNA of the CDR3: TGTGCCAGCAGCACAGGACACGTTTTGAACACTGAAGCTTTCTTT. Protein product: CASSTGHVLNTEAFF.

This chain joins TRBV6-1 and TRBJ2-7, with 8 bases identical to TRBD1. CDR1 is MNHNS, CDR2 SASEGT, per germline. V trimming: 5 bases; J trimming: 3 bases; junction bases outside the gene matches: 6. The CDR3 has 14 amino acids. The CDR3 here is CASSRQGTGYEQYF. Here the CDR3 DNA reads TGTGCCAGCAGTAGACAGGGGACCGGCTACGAGCAGTACTTC.

The rearrangement joins TRBV20-1 to TRBJ2-7; D remains unclear. The CDR3 contains 11 residues. The germline V gene has CDR1 DFQATT and CDR2 SNEGSKA (reference sequence). V was pared by 1 base and J by 4 bases, with 5 bases between. The CDR3 nucleotides are TGCAGTGCTAGAGGTCTGTACGAGCAGTACTTC. It yields the protein CSARGLYEQYF.

The chain has TRBV4-3 and TRBJ2-1; TRBD2 might be the D (5 bases). Trimming pared 1 base from V and 2 bases from J, leaving 9 bases between. This CDR3 spans 15 amino acids. Germline CDR1 and CDR2: LGHNA and YSLEER. The CDR3 DNA follows: TGCGCCAGCAGCCAAGTTCGGGGAACCTACAATGAGCAGTTCTTC. It translates to CASSQVRGTYNEQFF.